Presented here are 8 T cell receptor beta chains from one specimen sequenced in a study of T-cell reconstitution after alpha-beta-depleted transplantation in children. Unique molecular identifiers were used in preparing the TCRbeta library. MiXCR, applied by TCRdb to the PCR reads, yields one record per CDR3 protein. The sample gives about 580,000 distinct CDR3 sequences, more than 20% of which show up once; 36% is in the top ten. The sequencing used PBMCs, collected before TCRalphabeta/CD19-depleted stem cell transplant. These receptors came from a boy under two years old with Wiskott-Aldrich syndrome, due to receive a stem cell transplant.

This clonotype was observed a handful of times. The CDR3 DNA reads as TGTGCCAGCAGCTCCTTACGACAGGATGGTGAGCAGTTCTTC. It yields the protein CASSSLRQDGEQFF. The chain combines TRBV9 with TRBJ2-1; tentatively, D is TRBD1 (6 bases). This CDR3 contains 14 residues. Germline assignment: CDR1 SGDLS and CDR2 YYNGEE. Deletions cut 4 bases from V and 9 bases from J, with 17 bases between.

This clonotype was seen more than once but under ten times. The J gene is TRBJ2-7, the V gene TRBV12-3 or TRBV12-4; 10 bases match TRBD2. With 6 bases clipped from V and 7 bases from J, the junction kept 12 bases outside the gene matches. The CDR3 is 15 residues long. The CDR3 DNA follows: TGTGCCAGCAGGCCTCAAGCGGGAGGGCCGGGGGAGCAGTACTTC. Translated: CASRPQAGGPGEQYF.

The J gene is TRBJ2-1, the V gene TRBV20-1; D unresolved. This CDR3 is 15 amino acids long. Germline values: CDR1 DFQATT, CDR2 SNEGSKA (reference sequence). V dropped 2 bases and J dropped 6 bases, with 17 bases sitting between them. CDR3 protein: CSARWAASQSNEQFF. The CDR3 DNA follows: TGCAGTGCTAGATGGGCGGCTAGTCAGAGCAATGAGCAGTTCTTC.

This clonotype was counted a few times. The chain recombines TRBV24-1 with TRBJ2-1, with no clear D. The CDR3 runs 13 residues. The V end lost 2 bases, the J end lost 3 bases, and 4 bases lay between the germline ends. CDR1 KGHDR and CDR2 SFDVKD come from the germline V gene. For the CDR3, the DNA is TGTGCCACCAGTGATTCGTACTACAATGAGCAGTTCTTC. Translated, it gives CATSDSYYNEQFF.

This clonotype was detected a few times. The V call is TRBV9, the J call TRBJ2-1, with TRBD1 as a possible D gene (5 bases). Between the trimmed V and J ends, which lost 0 bases and 1 base, there was a span of 8 bases. CDR1 and CDR2 (germline): SGDLS, YYNGEE. The CDR3 extends over 15 amino acids. CDR3 in amino acids: CASSVAAGSYNEQFF. In nucleotides, the CDR3 is TGTGCCAGCAGCGTAGCGGCAGGGTCCTACAATGAGCAGTTCTTC.

This chain links TRBV5-5 with TRBJ1-2, with D perhaps matching TRBD1 (5 bases). V lost 0 bases to trimming and J lost 0 bases, with 15 bases between them. CDR3 length equals 17 residues. CDR1 and CDR2 (germline): SGHKS, YYEKEE (reference sequence). CDR3 sequence reads: CASSLAPGSRTNYGYTF. The CDR3 DNA sequence: TGTGCCAGCAGCTTGGCCCCAGGGTCCCGCACTAACTATGGCTACACCTTC. Variable domain in full (rest from reference TRBV5-5 and TRBJ1-2): DAGVTQSPTHLIKTRGQQVTLRCSPISGHKSVSWYQQVLGQGPQFIFQYYEKEERGRGNFPDRFSARQFPNYSSELNVNALLLGDSALYLCASSLAPGSRTNYGYTFGSGTRLTVV.

This chain uses TRBV5-1 with TRBJ2-7; 8 nucleotides match TRBD1. The trim removed 5 bases at V and 0 bases at J, leaving 7 bases unmatched. Germline lookup yields CDR1 SGHRS and CDR2 YFSETQ. The CDR3 consists of 15 residues. CDR3 coding DNA: TGCGCCAGCAGTAGGCCGGGACAGGTCTCCTACGAGCAGTACTTC. Translating gives CASSRPGQVSYEQYF.

V is TRBV9 and J is TRBJ2-1, with D possibly being TRBD2 (6 bases). V lost 0 bases and J 10 bases, leaving 8 bases between the germline ends. The CDR3 covers 12 residues. CDR1 and CDR2 (germline): SGDLS, YYNGEE. CDR3 in amino acids: CASSVGGDEQFF. CDR3 in DNA: TGTGCCAGCAGCGTAGGGGGGGACGAGCAGTTCTTC. Looking up the rest from reference TRBV9 and TRBJ2-1 gives the full variable domain: DSGVTQTPKHLITATGQRVTLRCSPRSGDLSVYWYQQSLDQGLQFLIQYYNGEERAKGNILERFSAQQFPDLHSELNLSSLELGDSALYFCASSVGGDEQFFGPGTRLTVL.